This TCR beta chain was captured by sequencing in a study of STAT5B mutations in CD4+ large granular lymphocyte leukemia. In the original processing: The detection floor for productive clonotype frequency was 2.59 x 10-5. The assay was immunoSEQ multiplex PCR, and TCRdb's table has in-frame clones only and misses some. V and J calls and clone size are as listed in that table; D and trimming were resolved from the DNA. This sample has about 9,600 clones, with about four fifths found just once. This CDR3 has 14 amino acids. V lost 0 bases and J 1 base, leaving 3 bases between the germline ends. The germline V gene encodes CDR1 MNHEY and CDR2 SMNVEV (reference sequence). Remarks on this clone: What it recognizes is unknown.

Study-wide findings and caveats: Patient CD4-sorted repertoires looked more clonal than healthy CD4+ repertoires, even without putative leukemic clones.

The sample comprised PBMCs. The V call is TRBV27, the J call TRBJ2-2; no firm D call. The sequence was collected from a man in his 60s with CD4+ T-cell large granular lymphocyte leukemia. CDR3 residues: CASSLSQNTGELFF. As DNA, the CDR3 is TGTGCCAGCAGTTTATCCCAGAACACCGGGGAGCTGTTTTTT.